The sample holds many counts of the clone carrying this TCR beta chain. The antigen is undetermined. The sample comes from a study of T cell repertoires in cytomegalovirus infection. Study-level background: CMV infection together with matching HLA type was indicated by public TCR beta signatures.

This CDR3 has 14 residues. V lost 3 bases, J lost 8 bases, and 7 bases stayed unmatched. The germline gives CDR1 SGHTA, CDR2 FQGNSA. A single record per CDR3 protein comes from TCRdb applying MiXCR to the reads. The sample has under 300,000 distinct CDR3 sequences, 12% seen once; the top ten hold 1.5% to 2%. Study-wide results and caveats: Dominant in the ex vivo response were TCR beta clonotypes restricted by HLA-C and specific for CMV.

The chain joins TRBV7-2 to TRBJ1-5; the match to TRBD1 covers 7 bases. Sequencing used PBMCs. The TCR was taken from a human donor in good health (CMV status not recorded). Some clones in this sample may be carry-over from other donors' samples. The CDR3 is CASSFTGAGEPQHF. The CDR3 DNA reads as TGTGCCAGCAGCTTTACAGGGGCCGGTGAGCCCCAGCATTTT.